This entry lists 7 T cell receptor beta chains sequenced from one sample in a study of CD8+ T cells in alopecia areata (dated by TCRdb to the late 2010s). Library prep was done by the immunoSEQ multiplex PCR assay. To provide template for TCR sequencing, every sample had RNA extracted and reverse transcribed into cDNA. As stored in TCRdb, this immuneACCESS dataset retains in-frame rearrangements with V and J assigned. A fraction of the clones does not appear; measured against another copy, unresolved V genes explain less than half of the discrepancy, and the remainder lacks a known reason. Counted in this sample were 5,500 to 6,000 clones; 50% to 75% of them appeared once. Jointly, the top ten make up over 11% of the sample. Lesional scalp punch biopsies and peripheral blood were collected from alopecia areata patients. Sequencing input: skin. Receptor source: a human donor with alopecia areata.

The V gene is TRBV6-1, the J gene TRBJ2-1; D possibly corresponds to TRBD2 (6 bases). CDR3 length equals 12 residues. Trimming pared 8 bases from V and 6 bases from J, leaving 11 bases between. The germline gives CDR1 MNHNS, CDR2 SASEGT. CDR3 in DNA: TGTGCCAGCGCGCTCGGGGGCAATGAGCAGTTCTTC. As protein: CASALGGNEQFF.

This clone was recorded once. The chain recombines TRBV29-1 with TRBJ2-3, with no clear D. Germline V gene sequence: CDR1 SQVTM, CDR2 ANQGSEA. This CDR3 has 12 amino acids. Trimming cost V 4 bases and J 7 bases, with 12 bases left between them. In DNA form, the CDR3 reads TGCAGCGTTGGGGCCGGGCAAAATACGCAGTATTTT. Residues: CSVGAGQNTQYF.

V is TRBV27 and J is TRBJ2-6, with D uncertain. Germline V gene data show CDR1 as MNHEY and CDR2 as SMNVEV (reference sequence). Trimming left V 3 bases short and J 7 bases short, with 10 bases between. The CDR3 totals 14 residues. The CDR3 nucleotides read TGTGCCAGCAGTTTCAAAGAGCGAGCCAACGTCCTGACTTTC. Its translation is CASSFKERANVLTF.

The table lists this clone with a count of one. The chain recombines TRBV7-9 with TRBJ2-1; perhaps TRBD2 as D (7 bases). The CDR3 extends over 13 amino acids. From germline, CDR1 is SEHNR and CDR2 FQNEAQ (reference sequence). V was trimmed by 5 bases and J by 8 bases, leaving 13 bases between them. The CDR3 loop is CASSVLGGDEQFF. The CDR3 DNA follows: TGTGCCAGCAGCGTACTAGGGGGGGATGAGCAGTTCTTC.

This sequence joins TRBV7-2 and TRBJ1-5, with unresolved D. Germline V lookup: CDR1 SGHTA, CDR2 FQGNSA. CDR3 size: 14 residues. V shed 0 bases and J shed 7 bases, with 10 bases lying between them. The CDR3 reads CASSLAPISQPQHF. DNA for the CDR3: TGTGCCAGCAGCTTAGCGCCGATAAGCCAGCCCCAGCATTTT.

The rearrangement uses TRBV6-1 and TRBJ1-1, with D possibly TRBD1 on 5 matching bases. Germline V gene sequence: CDR1 MNHNS, CDR2 SASEGT. V lost 5 bases to trimming and J lost 5 bases, with 15 bases between them. The CDR3 totals 14 residues. The CDR3 is CASSTLRGGTEAFF. CDR3 DNA: TGTGCCAGCAGTACTCTCCGGGGGGGAACTGAAGCTTTCTTT.

In this sample, this clone turned up a few times. This rearrangement joins TRBV27 to TRBJ2-3, with D unresolved. The V gene's germline CDR1 is MNHEY and CDR2 SMNVEV (reference sequence). V was clipped by 6 bases and J by 0 bases, with 13 bases between them. The CDR3 totals 15 residues. CDR3 loop: CASSPDLTSTDTQYF. Written as DNA, the CDR3 is TGTGCCAGCAGCCCGGACCTAACTAGCACAGATACGCAGTATTTT.